Below, 19 T cell receptor beta chains from the same sample are listed, as sequenced in a study of control samples from healthy donors and cancer patients. Method: immunoSEQ multiplex PCR; TCRdb's copy keeps in-frame clones and lacks some. The data show about 98,000 clones, 79% seen once. The sequenced sample consisted of blood. These receptors came from a woman in her thirties in good health.

This clone turned up a few times. The V gene is TRBV5-6, the J gene TRBJ2-5; D uncertain. Germline V gives CDR1 SGHDT, CDR2 YYEEEE. The CDR3 is 13 residues long. Trimming took 0 bases from V and 4 from J, leaving 7 bases between them. The DNA of the CDR3 is TGTGCCAGCAGCTTGGATAGGACAGAGACCCAGTACTTC. Its translation: CASSLDRTETQYF.

The V gene is TRBV6-6, the J gene TRBJ1-1; a weak D match, TRBD1 (5 bases). Trimming pared 2 bases from V and 5 bases from J, leaving 12 bases between. The CDR3 totals 14 residues. Germline values: CDR1 MNHNY, CDR2 SVGAGI (reference sequence). CDR3 sequence reads: CASSYTGGRTEAFF. CDR3 sequence (DNA): TGTGCCAGCAGTTACACCGGGGGTCGTACTGAAGCTTTCTTT.

The V and J genes are TRBV12-5 and TRBJ1-2; D might be TRBD1 (5 bases). The CDR3 spans 15 residues. Germline V gene sequence: CDR1 LGHNT, CDR2 FRNRAP. Between the trimmed V and J ends, which lost 3 bases and 4 bases, there was a span of 15 bases. The CDR3 sequence is CASGFRALGAYGYTF. The DNA of the CDR3 is TGTGCTAGTGGTTTCAGGGCACTGGGAGCCTATGGCTACACCTTC.

V gene TRBV30 combines with J gene TRBJ2-5; a weak D match, TRBD1 (5 bases). The CDR3 has 13 residues. Trimming cost V 5 bases and J 7 bases, with 17 bases left between them. In germline, CDR1 is GTSNPN, CDR2 SVGIG (reference sequence). CDR3 amino acids: CAWERGGRGTQYF. In DNA form, the CDR3 reads TGTGCCTGGGAAAGGGGCGGACGAGGGACCCAGTACTTC.

This clone came up once. The J gene is TRBJ1-6, the V gene TRBV6-5; 11 bases are shared with TRBD1. V was pared by 2 bases and J by 4 bases, with 1 base of the junction left unmatched. The CDR3 loop spans 16 amino acids. Germline values: CDR1 MNHEY, CDR2 SVGAGI. CDR3 bases: TGTGCCAGCAGTTACGGACAGGGGGCTTATAATTCACCCCTCCACTTT. Protein product: CASSYGQGAYNSPLHF.

The J gene is TRBJ1-1, the V gene TRBV12-3 or TRBV12-4, with D possibly TRBD1 on 5 matching bases. Trimming left V 3 bases short and J 5 bases short, with 7 bases between. The CDR3 has 12 amino acids. In DNA form, the CDR3 reads TGTGCCAGCAGTTTGAGGGGTACTGAAGCTTTCTTT. Its translation: CASSLRGTEAFF.

The rearrangement uses TRBV14 and TRBJ2-5, with 14 nucleotides matching TRBD2. In germline, CDR1 is SGHDN, CDR2 FVKESK. Trimming took 1 base from V and 4 from J; bases not matched to a gene: 11. This CDR3 contains 19 residues. CDR3 sequence reads: CASSQVRTSGGILRETQYF. The CDR3 region has the DNA TGTGCCAGCAGCCAAGTCCGGACTAGCGGGGGGATTTTGCGAGAGACCCAGTACTTC.

The V and J genes are TRBV30 and TRBJ1-2; the match to TRBD1 covers 11 bases. CDR1 is GTSNPN and CDR2 is SVGIG in the germline V gene (reference sequence). This CDR3 contains 13 residues. Trimming at V came to 4 bases and at J to 8 bases, leaving 6 bases not matched to a gene. In nucleotides, the CDR3 is TGTGCCTGGACCTGGACAGGGGGCCTCGGCTACACCTTC. Translation: CAWTWTGGLGYTF.

The rearrangement joins TRBV19 to TRBJ1-5; D gene ambiguous. CDR1 LNHDA and CDR2 SQIVND come from the germline V gene (reference sequence). This CDR3 spans 14 amino acids. V dropped 1 base and J dropped 4 bases, with 8 bases sitting between them. CDR3 in amino acids: CASSIVAENQPQHF. CDR3 DNA sequence: TGTGCCAGTAGTATAGTCGCCGAGAATCAGCCCCAGCATTTT.

The rearrangement uses TRBV12-5 and TRBJ2-3; D uncertain. The CDR3 length is 18 residues. From germline, CDR1 is LGHNT and CDR2 FRNRAP. Trimming removed 7 bases at V and 0 bases at J, with 23 bases between. CDR3 coding DNA: TGTGCTAGTGATTTTTGGTCAGGTTCCCTCCTTAGCACAGATACGCAGTATTTT. This translates into CASDFWSGSLLSTDTQYF.

This chain connects TRBV2 to TRBJ1-2; tentatively, D is TRBD1 (6 bases). The CDR3 sequence is 13 residues long. The V gene lost 7 bases and the J gene lost 2 bases, with 11 bases spanning the gap. Germline V gives CDR1 SNHLY, CDR2 FYNNEI. This CDR3 is CASKQGLNYGYTF. DNA for the CDR3: TGTGCCAGCAAACAGGGATTAAACTATGGCTACACCTTC.

The chain is built from TRBV4-3 and TRBJ1-6, with 9 bases matching TRBD1. Germline CDR1 is LGHNA and CDR2 is YSLEER. The ends lost 0 bases at V and 10 bases at J; junction bases unmatched: 10. This CDR3 spans 17 amino acids. This chain's CDR3 is CASSQDVGTGFGSPLHF. DNA for the CDR3: TGCGCCAGCAGCCAAGATGTCGGGACAGGGTTTGGATCACCCCTCCACTTT.

This clone was counted a few times. The rearrangement uses TRBV18 and TRBJ1-1; D gene ambiguous. V lost 1 base to trimming and J lost 3 bases, with 6 bases between them. In germline, CDR1 is KGHSH, CDR2 LQKENI. The CDR3 has 13 amino acids. In DNA, the CDR3 is TGTGCCAGCTCACCACTTCCCTACACTGAAGCTTTCTTT. Encoded protein: CASSPLPYTEAFF. The whole variable domain, filled in from reference TRBV18 and TRBJ1-1, reads NAGVMQNPRHLVRRRGQEARLRCSPMKGHSHVYWYRQLPEEGLKFMVYLQKENIIDESGMPKERFSAEFPKEGPSILRIQQVVRGDSAAYFCASSPLPYTEAFFGQGTRLTVV.

The chain is built from TRBV3-1 (or the pseudogene TRBV3-2) and TRBJ2-3; 9 nucleotides match TRBD2. CDR1 is LGHDT and CDR2 is YNNKEL in the germline V gene (reference sequence). Trimming took 5 bases from V and 2 from J; bases not matched to a gene: 11. The CDR3 length is 17 residues. The CDR3 loop reads CASSTRLSGGHTDTQYF. The CDR3 DNA reads TGTGCCAGCAGCACTCGACTCAGCGGGGGGCACACAGATACGCAGTATTTT.

The rearrangement uses TRBV5-1 and TRBJ1-1; 8 bases match TRBD1. Germline V gives CDR1 SGHRS, CDR2 YFSETQ. This CDR3 is built from 14 residues. Trimming took 3 bases from V and 3 from J; bases not matched to a gene: 4. DNA of the CDR3: TGCGCCAGCAGCTGGACAGGGCGGGACACTGAAGCTTTCTTT. Amino acid sequence: CASSWTGRDTEAFF.

The chain has TRBV6-1 and TRBJ2-3; the match to TRBD2 covers 12 bases. Germline CDR1 MNHNS, CDR2 SASEGT. CDR3 length: 17 residues. V was pared by 4 bases and J by 2 bases, with 7 bases of the junction left unmatched. In DNA, the CDR3 is TGTGCCAGCAGTGGACTAGCGGGGGCGGCCGCCACAGATACGCAGTATTTT. Its protein is CASSGLAGAAATDTQYF.

The CDR3 loop is CASGLGTGIKADTQYF. CDR3 nucleotide sequence: TGTGCTAGTGGTTTGGGTACAGGGATAAAGGCAGATACGCAGTATTTT. The rearrangement joins TRBV12-5 to TRBJ2-3, with D possibly being TRBD1 (6 bases). The CDR3 loop spans 16 amino acids. With 1 base removed from V and 4 bases from J, the gap between germline ends came to 15 bases. In germline, CDR1 is LGHNT, CDR2 FRNRAP.

The chain carries TRBV30 and TRBJ1-5, with 8 positions matching TRBD1. This CDR3 spans 14 amino acids. With V trimmed by 2 bases and J by 4 bases, 4 bases remained unmatched. Germline loops: CDR1 GTSNPN, CDR2 SVGIG (reference sequence). Written as DNA, the CDR3 is TGTGCCTGGAGTCCTACAGGGGGAAATCAGCCCCAGCATTTT. Translating gives CAWSPTGGNQPQHF.

CDR3 sequence (DNA): TGCAGCGTTGATGAGGACGGTTACACTGAAGCTTTCTTT. This translates into CSVDEDGYTEAFF. The V gene is TRBV29-1, the J gene TRBJ1-1; the D is unclear. Trimming left V 3 bases short and J 3 bases short, with 11 bases between. CDR3 size: 13 residues. Germline values: CDR1 SQVTM, CDR2 ANQGSEA.